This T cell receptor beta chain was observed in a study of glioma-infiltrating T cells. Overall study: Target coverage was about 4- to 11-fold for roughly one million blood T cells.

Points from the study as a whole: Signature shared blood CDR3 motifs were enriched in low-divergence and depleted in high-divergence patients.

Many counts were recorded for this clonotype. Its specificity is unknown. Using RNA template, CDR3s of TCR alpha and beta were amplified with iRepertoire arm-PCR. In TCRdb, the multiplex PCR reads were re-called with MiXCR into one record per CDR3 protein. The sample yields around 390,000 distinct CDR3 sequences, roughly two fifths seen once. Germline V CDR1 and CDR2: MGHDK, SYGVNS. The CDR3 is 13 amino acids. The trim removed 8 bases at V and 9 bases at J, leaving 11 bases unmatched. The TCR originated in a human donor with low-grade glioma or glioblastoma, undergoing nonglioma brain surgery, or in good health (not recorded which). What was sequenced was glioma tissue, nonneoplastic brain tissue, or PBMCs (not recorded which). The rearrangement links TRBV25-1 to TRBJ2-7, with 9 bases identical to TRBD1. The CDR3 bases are TGTGCCAGCGGAGGGACAGGGTTACCCCCGCAGTACTTC. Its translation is CASGGTGLPPQYF.